This TCR beta chain derives from a study of T cell responses to AZD1222 COVID-19 vaccine. Points from the study as a whole: The donor cohort was predominantly white British with a female majority, and clonal diversity may have been underestimated. Nearly half of unique spike-specific TCRs reportedly avoided B.1.351 and B.1.1.7 mutated regions. CD4 TCRs covered the whole spike, strongest at regions 160-218 and 743-854.

Germline V gene sequence: CDR1 MDHEN, CDR2 SYDVKM. The CDR3 loop spans 15 amino acids. V lost 3 bases and J lost 1; bases outside the gene matches: 5. With respect to this clone: The antigen remains unidentified.

TCRdb keeps only in-frame clones here, not all; method: immunoSEQ multiplex PCR. The table records about 100,000 clones, around nine tenths of them present only once. The clonotype originates from an adult who received the MenACWY meningococcal vaccine as a control. The sequencing used peripheral blood, collected 28 days after the second dose of the MenACWY control vaccine. V usage is TRBV28 and J usage is TRBJ2-5, with 7 bases that match TRBD1. This CDR3 is CASSFKGAFQETQYF. The CDR3, as DNA: TGTGCCAGCAGTTTTAAGGGGGCCTTCCAAGAGACCCAGTACTTC.